The 17 T cell receptor beta chains in this list originate from one sample, sequenced in a study of OX40 agonist ivuxolimab in advanced cancers. Here immunoSEQ multiplex PCR was the method, and the copy in TCRdb shows in-frame clones only, minus some. The sample contains tens of thousands of clones, 70% to 85% of which appear only once. Specimen: CD4+ or CD8+ T cells sorted from blood, collected in a trial of the OX40 agonist ivuxolimab. The receptors here all came from an adult with an advanced solid tumor such as melanoma, head and neck, liver or kidney cancer.

This clone was seen only once. V is TRBV5-1 and J is TRBJ2-1; a possible D gene is TRBD2 (6 bases). Germline loops: CDR1 SGHRS, CDR2 YFSETQ. Trimming removed 0 bases at V and 5 bases at J, with 12 bases between. CDR3 length: 15 amino acids. The chain's CDR3 is CASSLGGGANNEQFF. The CDR3 bases are TGCGCCAGCAGCTTGGGTGGAGGGGCGAACAATGAGCAGTTCTTC.

The gene calls are TRBV19 and TRBJ2-3; D possibly corresponds to TRBD2 (6 bases). Germline values: CDR1 LNHDA, CDR2 SQIVND (reference sequence). Trimming left V 4 bases short and J 2 bases short, with 16 bases between. The CDR3 runs to 16 residues. CDR3 protein: CASSNTRDSFTDTQYF. The CDR3 bases are TGTGCCAGTAGTAACACCCGGGACTCCTTCACAGATACGCAGTATTTT.

This clone was seen just once. The chain combines TRBV2 with TRBJ1-2, with 11 bases that match TRBD1. The CDR3 loop spans 16 amino acids. After removal of 5 bases from V and 4 bases from J, the junction contained 9 bases not matched to a gene. The germline V gene encodes CDR1 SNHLY and CDR2 FYNNEI. The CDR3 here is CASSRTGGAGGYGYTF. The CDR3 bases are TGTGCCAGCAGTAGGACAGGGGGCGCCGGGGGCTATGGCTACACCTTC.

The chain combines TRBV7-3 with TRBJ1-3; a weak D match, TRBD1 (5 bases). The CDR3 totals 13 residues. Per germline, CDR1 SGHTA and CDR2 FQGTGA. The V and J ends lost 4 bases and 3 bases respectively, with 7 bases between them. CDR3 region: CASSSGFGNTIYF. In nucleotides, the CDR3 is TGTGCCAGCAGCTCAGGGTTTGGAAACACCATATATTTT.

This clone was seen only once. The rearrangement joins TRBV6-1 to TRBJ1-1, with D unclear. CDR1 and CDR2 (germline): MNHNS, SASEGT. V lost 2 bases and J 4 bases, leaving 11 bases between the germline ends. This CDR3 comprises 14 residues. CDR3 coding DNA: TGTGCCAGCAGTGAAAGGGAGGAAATCACTGAAGCTTTCTTT. It encodes CASSEREEITEAFF.

The V call is TRBV19, the J call TRBJ2-3, with 7 positions matching TRBD2. Trimming at V came to 7 bases and at J to 1 base, leaving 5 bases not matched to a gene. The germline gives CDR1 LNHDA, CDR2 SQIVND (reference sequence). The CDR3 is made up of 14 amino acids. The CDR3 is CASTMGGGTDTQYF. CDR3 nucleotide sequence: TGTGCCAGTACCATGGGGGGGGGCACAGATACGCAGTATTTT.

The CDR3 loop reads CASSPGQEQFF. The DNA of the CDR3 is TGCGCCAGCAGCCCAGGACAAGAGCAGTTCTTC. The chain combines TRBV5-1 with TRBJ2-1, with a possible D match to TRBD1 (5 bases). The ends were cut back, 4 bases at V and 10 bases at J, with 9 bases in the middle. Germline CDR1 and CDR2: SGHRS and YFSETQ. This CDR3 is 11 amino acids long.

The rearrangement links TRBV29-1 to TRBJ2-1, with D unclear. Per germline, CDR1 SQVTM and CDR2 ANQGSEA. V was trimmed by 0 bases and J by 0 bases, leaving 18 bases between them. There are 18 residues in the CDR3. CDR3 sequence (DNA): TGCAGCGTTGAAGATCCGACTTCAAGAACGAGCTCCTACAATGAGCAGTTCTTC. Its protein is CSVEDPTSRTSSYNEQFF.

This clone has only one observation. This chain connects TRBV4-3 to TRBJ2-7; 7 positions agree with TRBD1. Germline V CDR1 and CDR2: LGHNA, YSLEER. The ends lost 5 bases at V and 7 bases at J; junction bases unmatched: 8. This CDR3 is built from 13 residues. In nucleotides, the CDR3 is TGCGCCAGCAGCAGCAACAGGGGACAGGAGCAGTACTTC. Protein: CASSSNRGQEQYF.

V gene TRBV2 combines with J gene TRBJ1-4; D not certain. Germline values: CDR1 SNHLY, CDR2 FYNNEI. CDR3 size: 13 residues. V lost 7 bases, J lost 2 bases, and 8 bases lay in between. The CDR3, as DNA: TGTGCCAGCATGGGGAACACTAATGAAAAACTGTTTTTT. Amino acid sequence: CASMGNTNEKLFF.

The V gene is TRBV5-4, the J gene TRBJ1-2; possibly TRBD1 for D (6 bases). V lost 3 bases and J 4 bases, leaving 10 bases between the germline ends. The V gene's germline CDR1 is SGHNT and CDR2 YYREEE (reference sequence). There are 13 residues in the CDR3. CDR3 protein: CASSSLGGYGYTF. DNA for the CDR3: TGTGCCAGCAGCTCCTTAGGGGGCTATGGCTACACCTTC.

V gene TRBV19 combines with J gene TRBJ1-5, with TRBD1 identical over 9 bases. There are 16 residues in the CDR3. The V and J ends lost 6 bases and 0 bases, in that order; junction bases with no gene match: 6. Germline-derived CDR1 and CDR2 are LNHDA and SQIVND (reference sequence). The CDR3 DNA reads TGTGCCAGTAGACCCGGGACAGGGAATAGCAATCAGCCCCAGCATTTT. It yields the protein CASRPGTGNSNQPQHF.

The chain is built from TRBV21-1 and TRBJ1-1. TRBV21-1 is described as a pseudogene. The CDR3 totals 11 residues. The CDR3 loop is CASSNFCEAFF. Here the CDR3 DNA reads TGTGCCAGCAGCAATTTTTGTGAAGCTTTCTTT.

The chain uses TRBV27 and TRBJ2-5, with no clear D. The J call could be wrong; TRBJ2-7 is a better fit for the DNA end. Per the germline V gene, CDR1 is MNHEY and CDR2 is SMNVEV (reference sequence). The CDR3 contains 15 residues. In DNA form, the CDR3 reads TGTGCCAGCAGTTTAGGAACCTTGGGGACCTACGAGCAGTACTTC. This translates into CASSLGTLGTYEQYF.

This chain links TRBV6-1 with TRBJ2-1; the match to TRBD2 covers 10 bases. The CDR3 contains 17 residues. Trimming took 0 bases from V and 1 from J; bases not matched to a gene: 3. Germline V gives CDR1 MNHNS, CDR2 SASEGT. The DNA of the CDR3 is TGTGCCAGCAGTGAAGCAATAGCGGGGGGATCCTACAATGAGCAGTTCTTC. It codes for CASSEAIAGGSYNEQFF.

The genes are TRBV7-6 and TRBJ1-2; 11 nucleotides align to TRBD1. Trimming cost V 5 bases and J 1 base; bases outside gene matches: 9. The CDR3 contains 17 residues. Germline V gives CDR1 SGHVS, CDR2 FNYEAQ. The CDR3 protein is CASSPRGQGAGNYGYTF. In nucleotides, the CDR3 is TGTGCCAGCAGCCCCCGAGGACAGGGGGCAGGTAACTATGGCTACACCTTC.

The V call is TRBV10-3, the J call TRBJ2-2, with 11 bases fitting TRBD2. The CDR3 totals 14 residues. Trimming cost V 7 bases and J 7 bases; bases outside gene matches: 5. CDR1 and CDR2 from the germline V gene are ENHRY and SYGVKD. The CDR3 region has the DNA TGTGCCATCAATAGCGGGGGGGCAAGCGGGGAGCTGTTTTTT. Residues: CAINSGGASGELFF.